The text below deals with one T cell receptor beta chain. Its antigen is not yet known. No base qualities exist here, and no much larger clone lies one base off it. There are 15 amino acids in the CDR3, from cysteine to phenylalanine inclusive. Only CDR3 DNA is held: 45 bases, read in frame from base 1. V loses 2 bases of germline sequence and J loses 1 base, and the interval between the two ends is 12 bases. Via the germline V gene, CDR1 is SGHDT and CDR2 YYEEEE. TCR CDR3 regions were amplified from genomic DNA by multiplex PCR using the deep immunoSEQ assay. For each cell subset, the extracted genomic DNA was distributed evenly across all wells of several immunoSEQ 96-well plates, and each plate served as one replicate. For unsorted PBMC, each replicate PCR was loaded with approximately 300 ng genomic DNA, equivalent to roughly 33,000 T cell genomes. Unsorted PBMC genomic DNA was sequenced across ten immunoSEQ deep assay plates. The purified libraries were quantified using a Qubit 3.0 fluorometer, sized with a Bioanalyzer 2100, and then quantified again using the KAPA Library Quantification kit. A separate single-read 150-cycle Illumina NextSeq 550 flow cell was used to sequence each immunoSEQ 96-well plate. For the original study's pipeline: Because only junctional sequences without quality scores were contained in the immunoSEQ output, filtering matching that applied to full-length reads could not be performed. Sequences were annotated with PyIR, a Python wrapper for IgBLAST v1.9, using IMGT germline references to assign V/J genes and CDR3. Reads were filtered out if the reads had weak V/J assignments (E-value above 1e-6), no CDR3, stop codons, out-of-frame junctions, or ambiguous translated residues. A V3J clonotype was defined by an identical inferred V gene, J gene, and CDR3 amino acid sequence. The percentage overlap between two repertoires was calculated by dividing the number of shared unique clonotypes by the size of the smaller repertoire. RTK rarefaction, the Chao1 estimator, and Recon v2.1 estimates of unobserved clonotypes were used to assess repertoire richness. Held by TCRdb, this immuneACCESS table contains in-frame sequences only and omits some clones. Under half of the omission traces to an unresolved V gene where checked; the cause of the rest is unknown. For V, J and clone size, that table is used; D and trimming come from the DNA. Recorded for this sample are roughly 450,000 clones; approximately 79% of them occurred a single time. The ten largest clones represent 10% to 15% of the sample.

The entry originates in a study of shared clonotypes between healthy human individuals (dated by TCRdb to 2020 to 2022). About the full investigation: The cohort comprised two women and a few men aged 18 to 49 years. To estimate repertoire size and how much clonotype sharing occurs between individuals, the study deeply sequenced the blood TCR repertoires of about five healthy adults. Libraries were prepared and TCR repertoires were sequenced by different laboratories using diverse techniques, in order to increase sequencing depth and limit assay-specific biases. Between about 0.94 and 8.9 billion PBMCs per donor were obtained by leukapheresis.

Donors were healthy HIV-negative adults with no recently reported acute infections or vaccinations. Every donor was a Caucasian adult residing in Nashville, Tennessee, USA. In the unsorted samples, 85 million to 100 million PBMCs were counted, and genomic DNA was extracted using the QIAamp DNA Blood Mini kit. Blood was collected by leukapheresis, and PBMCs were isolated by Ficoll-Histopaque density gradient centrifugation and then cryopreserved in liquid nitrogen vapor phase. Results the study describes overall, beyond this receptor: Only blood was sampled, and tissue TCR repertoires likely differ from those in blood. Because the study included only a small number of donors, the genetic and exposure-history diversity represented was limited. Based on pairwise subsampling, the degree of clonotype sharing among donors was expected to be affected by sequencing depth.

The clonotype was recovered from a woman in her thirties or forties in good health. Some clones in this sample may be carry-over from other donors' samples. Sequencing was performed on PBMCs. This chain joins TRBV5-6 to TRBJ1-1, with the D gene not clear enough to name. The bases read TGTGCCAGCAGCTTTTTGTGGGCCTCGAACACTGAAGCTTTCTTT. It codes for CASSFLWASNTEAFF.